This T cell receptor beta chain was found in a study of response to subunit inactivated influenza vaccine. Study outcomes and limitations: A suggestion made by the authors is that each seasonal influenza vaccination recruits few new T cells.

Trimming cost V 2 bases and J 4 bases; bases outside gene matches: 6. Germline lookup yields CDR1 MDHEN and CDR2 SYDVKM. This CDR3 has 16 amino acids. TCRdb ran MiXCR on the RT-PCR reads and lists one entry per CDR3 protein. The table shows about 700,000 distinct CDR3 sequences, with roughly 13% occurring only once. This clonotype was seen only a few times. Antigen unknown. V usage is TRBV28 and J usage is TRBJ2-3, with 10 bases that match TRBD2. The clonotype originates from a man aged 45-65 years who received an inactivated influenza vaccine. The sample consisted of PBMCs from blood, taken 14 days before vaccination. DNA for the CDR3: TGTGCCAGCAGTTTACGAAGCGGGAGGGGGGCAGATACGCAGTATTTT. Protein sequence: CASSLRSGRGADTQYF.